A single T cell receptor (beta chain) is shown here with its context. V lost 0 bases and J lost 4, with 19 bases in between. The CDR3 length is 17 residues. Germline V gives CDR1 SGDLS, CDR2 YYNGEE. The data belong to a study of blood T cell repertoires in COVID-19. Study context: PBMCs, B-cell-depleted T cells, or T cells were the source of the cDNA or gDNA that made up the material.

Sequencing was performed with immunoSEQ multiplex PCR; in TCRdb, only in-frame clones are kept and a portion is missing. The sample contains 200,000 to 250,000 clones, more than 75% of which appear only once. This TCR was sampled from a man aged 35-49 years with acute or convalescent COVID-19. Sequenced material: peripheral blood. The gene calls are TRBV9 and TRBJ1-2, with D uncertain. This CDR3 reads CASSVEDRSTKRYGYTF. The CDR3 DNA reads as TGTGCCAGCAGCGTAGAGGATCGGTCCACTAAACGCTATGGCTACACCTTC.